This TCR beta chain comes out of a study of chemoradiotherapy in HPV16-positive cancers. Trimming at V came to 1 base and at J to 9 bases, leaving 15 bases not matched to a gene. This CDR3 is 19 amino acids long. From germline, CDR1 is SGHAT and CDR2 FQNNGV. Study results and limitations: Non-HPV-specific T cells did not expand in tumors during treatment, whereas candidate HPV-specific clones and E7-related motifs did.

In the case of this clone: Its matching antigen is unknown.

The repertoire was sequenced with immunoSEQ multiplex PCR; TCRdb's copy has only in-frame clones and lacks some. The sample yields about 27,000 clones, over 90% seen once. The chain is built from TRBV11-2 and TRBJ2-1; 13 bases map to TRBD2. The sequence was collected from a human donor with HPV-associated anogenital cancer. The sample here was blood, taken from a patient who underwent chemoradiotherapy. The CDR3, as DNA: TGTGCCAGCAGCTTAGGGTGGGCCCCCCGGACTAGCGGGGGTGGTGAGCAGTTCTTC. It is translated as CASSLGWAPRTSGGGEQFF.